This T cell receptor (beta chain) stems from a study of early T cells in non-severe SARS-CoV-2 infection. Across the study: Chains were unpaired, as sequencing was done on bulk RNA from unsorted whole blood. Study results and caveats: Matching with VDJdb favored anti-spike CD8 responses (missing private and CD4 specificities).

Per the germline V gene, CDR1 is SQVTM and CDR2 is ANQGSEA. CDR3 length equals 14 residues. V dropped 1 base and J dropped 0 bases, with 7 bases sitting between them. This clonotype was seen repeatedly, ten times or more. The antigen is unknown. Tagging with unique molecular identifiers was applied to individual cDNA molecules. TCRdb redid the calling of the 5' RACE reads with MiXCR, one entry per CDR3 protein. The table lists roughly 56,000 distinct CDR3 sequences, roughly 12% of them singletons. Specimen: whole blood. This chain joins TRBV29-1 and TRBJ1-5, with D unclear. This sequence originates from an adult who was a healthcare worker with PCR-confirmed SARS-CoV-2 infection or an uninfected control (not recorded which). Here the CDR3 DNA reads TGCAGCGTTGAAGGGACGGATAGCAATCAGCCCCAGCATTTT. Its protein is CSVEGTDSNQPQHF.